This T cell receptor beta chain emerged from a study of T-cell reconstitution after alpha-beta-depleted transplantation in children (dated by TCRdb to the mid-2010s). For the study in its entirety: Using TCR repertoire profiling, the study quantitatively followed how T-cell immune reconstitution unfolded in children after TCRalphabeta/CD19-depleted allogeneic hematopoietic cell transplantation.

According to the germline V gene (reference sequence), CDR1 reads MNHEY and CDR2 reads SMNVEV. The V end loses 7 bases and the J end loses 3 bases, and a stretch of 13 bases separates them. Reading from cysteine to phenylalanine, the CDR3 counts 14 amino acids. Only the CDR3 part of the read is kept: 42 bases, read in frame from the first base. Library construction relied on PCR. Sequencing relied on an Illumina HiSeq 2500. Molecular barcoding was employed in the preparation of TCR libraries, with unique molecular identifiers being used to normalize TCRbeta repertoire quantification. Through fastp at Q25 and MiXCR, TCRdb rebuilt clones from the public reads, retaining in-frame beta chains. One record per CDR3 amino acid sequence lists the most common genes and DNA. Present in this sample are approximately 590,000 distinct CDR3 sequences, roughly a tenth of which were seen just once. Less than 5% of the sample goes to the ten largest clones.

About this clonotype: This clone's antigen is unknown. Nothing much larger sits one base from this clone, and base qualities are not available.

The V and J segments used are TRBV27 and TRBJ1-5; the D region possibly corresponds to TRBD1 (5 bases align). The TCR originated in a human donor who donated a stem cell graft to a child with acute myeloid leukemia. Sequenced here: PBMCs from the stem cell graft donor, sampled from the stem cell graft. The nucleotides read TGTGCCAGCATTGGTCAGGGCTCCAATCAGCCCCAGCATTTT. Translated, it reads CASIGQGSNQPQHF.